The TCR beta chain described here comes from a study of OX40 agonist ivuxolimab in advanced cancers. Study-level information: Past anti-PD-1, anti-PD-L1 or anti-CTLA-4 therapy was accepted, and approximately 37% had received some.

A note on this clone: What it recognizes is unknown.

The study, taken as a whole, reports: Low normalized T-cell clonal expansion was additionally recorded for some nonresponders.

The data were produced by immunoSEQ multiplex PCR, yet TCRdb's version contains in-frame clones alone and is incomplete. The table has approximately 76,000 clones, over 90% seen once. The germline V gene has CDR1 LNHDA and CDR2 SQIVND (reference sequence). The length of the CDR3 is 12 residues. V lost 3 bases, J lost 10 bases, and 10 bases lay in between. The rearrangement uses TRBV19 and TRBJ2-1; D possibly uses TRBD1 or TRBD2 (6 bases each). This specimen was CD4+ or CD8+ T cells sorted from blood, taken in a trial of the OX40 agonist ivuxolimab. The source is an adult with an advanced solid tumor such as melanoma, head and neck, liver or kidney cancer. The CDR3 region is CASSITGREQFF. The CDR3 DNA sequence: TGTGCCAGTAGTATTACAGGGAGGGAGCAGTTCTTC.